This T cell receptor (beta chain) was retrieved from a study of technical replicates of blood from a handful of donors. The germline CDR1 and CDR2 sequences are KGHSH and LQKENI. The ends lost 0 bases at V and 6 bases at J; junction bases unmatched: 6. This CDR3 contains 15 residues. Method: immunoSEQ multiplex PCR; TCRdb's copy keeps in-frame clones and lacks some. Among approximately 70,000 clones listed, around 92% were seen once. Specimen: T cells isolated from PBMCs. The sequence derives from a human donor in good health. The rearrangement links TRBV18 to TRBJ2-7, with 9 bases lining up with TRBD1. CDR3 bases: TGTGCCAGCTCACCACCGTGGACAGGGGCGGTCGAGCAGTACTTC. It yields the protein CASSPPWTGAVEQYF.